This TCR beta chain is drawn from a study of T cell changes during pregnancy in multiple sclerosis. Produced via immunoSEQ multiplex PCR; TCRdb's table is partial and in-frame only. The sample carries around 58,000 clones, 91% recorded once. Per the germline V gene, CDR1 is SGHDN and CDR2 is FVKESK. The CDR3 is 11 residues long. Trimming stripped 5 bases from V and 3 bases from J, with 5 bases between. The V gene is TRBV14, the J gene TRBJ2-7; D is undetermined. The sequence came from a female donor in good health, enrolled as a control in a pregnancy study. This specimen was CD4+ T cells from peripheral blood mononuclear cells, taken after pregnancy. CDR3 sequence (DNA): TGTGCCAGCAGCGTACACTACGAGCAGTACTTC. It encodes CASSVHYEQYF.